Following are 14 T cell receptor beta chains from one sample sequenced in a study of lymphopenia after photon versus proton radiotherapy. The table came from immunoSEQ multiplex PCR; TCRdb's copy has only in-frame clones and leaves some out. The profile shows 75,000 or so clones, about 83% of them singletons. Sequencing used peripheral blood, obtained from a patient treated with proton-based radiotherapy. The receptor source for this set is a man in his sixties with pancreatic cancer.

The chain combines TRBV18 with TRBJ1-3, with D perhaps TRBD1 (5 bases). From germline, CDR1 is KGHSH and CDR2 LQKENI. With 3 bases removed from V and 3 bases from J, the gap between germline ends came to 9 bases. The CDR3 contains 14 residues. CDR3 DNA sequence: TGTGCCAGCTCACCGGGGACCCGTGGAAACACCATATATTTT. This codes for CASSPGTRGNTIYF.

This clone occurred once. V gene TRBV7-9 combines with J gene TRBJ2-7, with 10 positions matching TRBD1. The junction had 5 bases not matched to a gene; V was cut back by 5 bases and J by 4 bases. Germline CDR1 SEHNR, CDR2 FQNEAQ (reference sequence). The CDR3 runs to 14 residues. The CDR3: CASSLGTGVYEQYF. CDR3 DNA: TGTGCCAGCAGCCTTGGGACAGGGGTGTACGAGCAGTACTTC.

This clone was seen a handful of times. V and J are TRBV9 and TRBJ2-2, with unresolved D. CDR1 and CDR2 from the germline V gene are SGDLS and YYNGEE. V lost 7 bases and J lost 4, with 11 bases in between. The CDR3 has 13 amino acids. The CDR3 reads CASGEGPTGELFF. The CDR3 bases are TGTGCCAGCGGAGAAGGACCCACCGGGGAGCTGTTTTTT.

The V call is TRBV7-2, the J call TRBJ1-3; 7 bases agree with TRBD1. The V and J ends lost 1 base and 5 bases, in that order; junction bases with no gene match: 5. Germline-derived CDR1 and CDR2 are SGHTA and FQGNSA. CDR3 size: 15 residues. DNA for the CDR3: TGTGCCAGCAGCTTAGGTGGCAGGGGGAGAAACACCATATATTTT. Protein product: CASSLGGRGRNTIYF.

This chain links TRBV6-5 with TRBJ2-1, with 7 bases aligning to TRBD1. Germline trimming cut 7 bases from V and 5 bases from J; bases unmatched to any gene: 5. There are 13 residues in the CDR3. Germline assignment: CDR1 MNHEY and CDR2 SVGAGI. The CDR3 region is CASTGTVNNEQFF. In DNA form, the CDR3 reads TGTGCCAGCACCGGGACAGTTAACAATGAGCAGTTCTTC.

V gene TRBV28 combines with J gene TRBJ2-2; D might be TRBD1 (6 bases). CDR1 MDHEN and CDR2 SYDVKM come from the germline V gene. CDR3 length: 18 amino acids. The V and J ends lost 6 bases and 5 bases respectively, with 25 bases between them. In DNA form, the CDR3 reads TGTGCCAGCAGCCCACGCCTACAGGGTACCCCAGGGACCGGGGAGCTGTTTTTT. Protein product: CASSPRLQGTPGTGELFF.

V and J are TRBV15 and TRBJ1-1, with D possibly being TRBD1 (6 bases). The germline V gene encodes CDR1 LNHNV and CDR2 YYDKDF (reference sequence). V lost 1 base to trimming and J lost 2 bases, with 11 bases between them. This CDR3 region has 15 residues. The CDR3 DNA follows: TGTGCCACCAGCAGAGGAAAGGGGGACAACACTGAAGCTTTCTTT. Amino acids: CATSRGKGDNTEAFF.

This chain joins TRBV30 and TRBJ1-2, with TRBD1 as a possible D gene (5 bases). This CDR3 has 12 residues. Trimming stripped 5 bases from V and 4 bases from J, with 11 bases between. The germline V gene encodes CDR1 GTSNPN and CDR2 SVGIG (reference sequence). Here the CDR3 DNA reads TGTGCCTGGGGTCAGGGAAGCTATGGCTACACCTTC. This codes for CAWGQGSYGYTF.

This clone was seen once. The chain couples TRBV11-2 to TRBJ1-2; D remains ambiguous. Germline lookup yields CDR1 SGHAT and CDR2 FQNNGV. Trimming stripped 8 bases from V and 8 bases from J, with 9 bases between. The CDR3 is made up of 10 amino acids. The CDR3 is CASGSGGYTF. The CDR3, as DNA: TGTGCCAGCGGATCTGGGGGCTACACCTTC.

The genes are TRBV2 and TRBJ2-1; 9 bases agree with TRBD1. This CDR3 is built from 14 residues. Germline trimming cut 9 bases from V and 3 bases from J; bases unmatched to any gene: 6. CDR1 SNHLY and CDR2 FYNNEI come from the germline V gene. CDR3 coding DNA: TGTGCCAGGCAGGGACAGGGACTCTACAATGAGCAGTTCTTC. It is translated as CARQGQGLYNEQFF.

V usage is TRBV29-1 and J usage is TRBJ2-2; 9 bases are shared with TRBD1. The CDR3 contains 15 residues. In germline, CDR1 is SQVTM, CDR2 ANQGSEA. V was clipped by 6 bases and J by 5 bases; unmatched bases: 10. This CDR3 reads CSVRQTGGGTGELFF. The CDR3 bases are TGCAGCGTACGACAGACAGGGGGTGGAACCGGGGAGCTGTTTTTT.

This rearrangement joins TRBV28 to TRBJ2-1; 12 bases fit TRBD2. In germline, CDR1 is MDHEN, CDR2 SYDVKM. Trimming took 5 bases from V and 2 from J; bases not matched to a gene: 1. This CDR3 has 15 residues. CDR3 protein: CASSPSGRAYNEQFF. The CDR3 nucleotides read TGTGCCAGCAGTCCTAGCGGGAGGGCCTACAATGAGCAGTTCTTC.

V usage is TRBV6-6 and J usage is TRBJ2-6, with D uncertain. Germline CDR1 MNHNY, CDR2 SVGAGI (reference sequence). V lost 2 bases and J 0 bases, leaving 8 bases between the germline ends. The CDR3 totals 16 residues. The CDR3 sequence is CASSYVGGSGANVLTF. In DNA, the CDR3 is TGTGCCAGCAGTTACGTCGGCGGCTCTGGGGCCAACGTCCTGACTTTC.

This chain connects TRBV27 to TRBJ2-7, with 10 positions matching TRBD2. The V gene's germline CDR1 is MNHEY and CDR2 SMNVEV (reference sequence). The CDR3 spans 18 residues. The V segment lost 5 bases and the J segment 1 base; nucleotides outside the gene matches: 14. CDR3 sequence (DNA): TGTGCCAGCAGTCATACGACTAGCGGGCTGGCCCCTTCCTACGAGCAGTACTTC. This translates into CASSHTTSGLAPSYEQYF.